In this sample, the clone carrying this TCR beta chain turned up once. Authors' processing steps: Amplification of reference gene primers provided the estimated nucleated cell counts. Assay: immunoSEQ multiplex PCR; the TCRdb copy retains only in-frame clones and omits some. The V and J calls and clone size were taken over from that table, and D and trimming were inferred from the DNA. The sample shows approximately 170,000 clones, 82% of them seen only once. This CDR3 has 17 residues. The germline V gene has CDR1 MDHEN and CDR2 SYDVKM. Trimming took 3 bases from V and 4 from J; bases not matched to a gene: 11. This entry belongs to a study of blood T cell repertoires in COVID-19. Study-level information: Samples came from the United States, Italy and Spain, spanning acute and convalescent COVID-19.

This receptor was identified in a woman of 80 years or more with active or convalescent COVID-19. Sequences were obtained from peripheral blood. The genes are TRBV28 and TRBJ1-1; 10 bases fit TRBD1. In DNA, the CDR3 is TGTGCCAGCAGTTTGTTGACAGGGGGCGCGAGGAGCACTGAAGCTTTCTTT. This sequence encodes CASSLLTGGARSTEAFF.